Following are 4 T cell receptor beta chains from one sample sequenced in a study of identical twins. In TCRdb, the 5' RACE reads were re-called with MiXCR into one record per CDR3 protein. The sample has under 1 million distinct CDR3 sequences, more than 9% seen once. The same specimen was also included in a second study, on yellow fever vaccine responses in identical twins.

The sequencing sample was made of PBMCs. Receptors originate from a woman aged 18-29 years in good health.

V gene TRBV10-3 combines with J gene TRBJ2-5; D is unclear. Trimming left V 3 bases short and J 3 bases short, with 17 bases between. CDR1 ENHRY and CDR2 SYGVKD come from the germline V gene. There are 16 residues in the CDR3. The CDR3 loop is CAISEGSIGYKETQYF. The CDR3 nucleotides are TGTGCCATCAGTGAAGGCAGTATAGGATACAAAGAGACCCAGTACTTC.

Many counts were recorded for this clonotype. The CDR3 DNA is TGTGCCAGCAGCCCGACAGGGGGTCAGCCCCAGCATTTT. Amino acid sequence: CASSPTGGQPQHF. V and J are TRBV3-1 and TRBJ1-5; 9 bases fit TRBD1. CDR3 length equals 13 residues. CDR1 is LGHDT and CDR2 is YNNKEL in the germline V gene (reference sequence). Trimming cost V 4 bases and J 6 bases; bases outside gene matches: 1.

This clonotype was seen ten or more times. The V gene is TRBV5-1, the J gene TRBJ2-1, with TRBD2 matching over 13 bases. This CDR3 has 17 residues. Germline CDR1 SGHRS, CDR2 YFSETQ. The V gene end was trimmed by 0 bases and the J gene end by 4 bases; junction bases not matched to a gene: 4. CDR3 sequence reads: CASSLAKTSGGYNEQFF. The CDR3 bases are TGCGCCAGCAGCTTGGCCAAGACTAGCGGGGGGTACAATGAGCAGTTCTTC.

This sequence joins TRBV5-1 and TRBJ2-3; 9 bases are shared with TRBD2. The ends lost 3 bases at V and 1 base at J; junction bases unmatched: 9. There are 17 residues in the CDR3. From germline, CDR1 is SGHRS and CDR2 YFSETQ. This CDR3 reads CASSSGTSHLRTDTQYF. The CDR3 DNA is TGCGCCAGCAGCTCCGGGACTAGCCACCTCCGCACAGATACGCAGTATTTT.